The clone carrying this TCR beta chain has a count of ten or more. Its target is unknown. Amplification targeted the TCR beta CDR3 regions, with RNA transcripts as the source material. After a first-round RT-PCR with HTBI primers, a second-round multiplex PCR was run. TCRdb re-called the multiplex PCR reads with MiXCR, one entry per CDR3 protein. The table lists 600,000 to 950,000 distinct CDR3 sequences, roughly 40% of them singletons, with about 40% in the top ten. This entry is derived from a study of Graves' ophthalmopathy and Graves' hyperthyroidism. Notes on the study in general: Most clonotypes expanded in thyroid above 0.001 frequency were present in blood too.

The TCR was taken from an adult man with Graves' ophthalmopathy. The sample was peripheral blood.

The CDR3 coding sequence is TGCGCCAGCAGCTTCATGGGGCAAGCCGAGCAGTACTTC. It translates to CASSFMGQAEQYF. The chain employs TRBV5-1 and TRBJ2-7, with D perhaps TRBD1 (5 bases). Germline-derived CDR1 and CDR2 are SGHRS and YFSETQ. The CDR3 is 13 amino acids. Trimming stripped 2 bases from V and 6 bases from J, with 12 bases between. The full variable domain, completed using reference TRBV5-1 and TRBJ2-7, is KAGVTQTPRYLIKTRGQQVTLSCSPISGHRSVSWYQQTPGQGLQFLFEYFSETQRNKGNFPGRFSGRQFSNSRSEMNVSTLELGDSALYLCASSFMGQAEQYFGPGTRLTVT.